Shown below are 21 T cell receptor beta chains from a single sample sequenced in a study of CD8 T cells in Susac syndrome. Roughly 0.5 to 1 ug RNA was reverse transcribed with random hexamers. TCRdb ran MiXCR on the immunoSEQ multiplex PCR reads and lists one entry per CDR3 protein. Here the sample spans roughly 200,000 distinct CDR3 sequences, approximately 95% being singletons. The sequenced material came from CD8+ T cells from PBMCs. The receptors derive from a human donor with multiple sclerosis.

This chain connects TRBV3-1 to TRBJ2-1; 8 bases align to TRBD1. The J segment lost 7 bases and the V segment lost 1 base, leaving 6 bases of the junction unmatched. Per germline, CDR1 LGHDT and CDR2 YNNKEL (reference sequence). This CDR3 has 15 residues. CDR3 nucleotide sequence: TGTGCCAGCAGCCAAGGGCAGGGGGCAGGGAATGAGCAGTTCTTC. Translating it yields CASSQGQGAGNEQFF.

This chain uses TRBV29-1 with TRBJ2-1; D assignment may be TRBD1 or TRBD2 (5 bases each). In germline, CDR1 is SQVTM, CDR2 ANQGSEA. V lost 5 bases to trimming and J lost 2 bases, with 19 bases between them. This CDR3 has 16 amino acids. The CDR3 loop is CSVPQGWGTAYNEQFF. In DNA form, the CDR3 reads TGCAGCGTTCCCCAAGGATGGGGGACCGCCTACAATGAGCAGTTCTTC.

The rearrangement joins TRBV6-2 or TRBV6-3 to TRBJ1-1; TRBD1 aligns across 7 bases. V lost 7 bases and J lost 5; bases outside the gene matches: 7. The length of the CDR3 is 13 residues. CDR1 MNHEY and CDR2 SVGEGT come from the germline V gene. The CDR3 DNA reads TGTGCCAGCATGCAGGGGGAGTGGACTGAAGCTTTCTTT. It encodes CASMQGEWTEAFF.

The rearrangement links TRBV2 to TRBJ2-3; 9 nucleotides align to TRBD1. CDR3 length: 15 residues. CDR1 and CDR2 (germline): SNHLY, FYNNEI. J was trimmed by 2 bases and V by 4 bases; bases with no gene match: 4. The CDR3 DNA sequence: TGTGCCAGCAGTGGAGGACAGGGGAACACAGATACGCAGTATTTT. Translating it yields CASSGGQGNTDTQYF.

The rearrangement joins TRBV3-1 to TRBJ1-5; 8 nucleotides line up with TRBD1. The CDR3 spans 14 residues. The V gene end was trimmed by 1 base and the J gene end by 10 bases; junction bases not matched to a gene: 6. Germline values: CDR1 LGHDT, CDR2 YNNKEL (reference sequence). The CDR3 sequence: CASSQVSGGPPQHF. The DNA of the CDR3 is TGTGCCAGCAGCCAAGTGTCAGGGGGCCCCCCCCAGCATTTT.

The chain uses TRBV28 and TRBJ2-7; maybe TRBD2 (7 bases). The CDR3 consists of 15 residues. Germline CDR1 is MDHEN and CDR2 is SYDVKM. V gave up 1 base and J gave up 3 bases, with 13 bases separating them. The CDR3 DNA sequence: TGTGCCAGCAGTTTATCGGGGGGCGACCTCTACGAGCAGTACTTC. The encoded protein is CASSLSGGDLYEQYF. The entire variable domain, with the rest obtained from reference TRBV28 and TRBJ2-7, is as follows: DVKVTQSSRYLVKRTGEKVFLECVQDMDHENMFWYRQDPGLGLRLIYFSYDVKMKEKGDIPEGYSVSREKKERFSLILESASTNQTSMYLCASSLSGGDLYEQYFGPGTRLTVT.

The chain recombines TRBV20-1 with TRBJ2-3, with D tentatively TRBD2 (7 bases). V was pared by 3 bases and J by 4 bases, with 14 bases between. The CDR3 sequence is 14 residues long. Germline CDR1 is DFQATT and CDR2 is SNEGSKA (reference sequence). Written as DNA, the CDR3 is TGCAGTGCTAGCATGGGGGGGCCCTCAGATACGCAGTATTTT. Its protein is CSASMGGPSDTQYF.

The chain recombines TRBV29-1 with TRBJ1-2; D perhaps matches TRBD1 (5 bases). Trimming left V 5 bases short and J 4 bases short, with 14 bases between. The CDR3 sequence is 13 residues long. Germline V lookup: CDR1 SQVTM, CDR2 ANQGSEA. The CDR3 region is CSVPQPDSYGYTF. In DNA, the CDR3 is TGCAGCGTTCCCCAACCCGACAGCTATGGCTACACCTTC.

The chain carries TRBV19 and TRBJ2-1; TRBD2 aligns across 9 bases. Germline values: CDR1 LNHDA, CDR2 SQIVND (reference sequence). Trimming took 3 bases from V and 0 from J; bases not matched to a gene: 9. CDR3 length: 18 amino acids. The CDR3 protein is CASSMTSGWGSSYNEQFF. CDR3 in DNA: TGTGCCAGTAGTATGACTAGCGGATGGGGGAGCTCCTACAATGAGCAGTTCTTC.

V and J are TRBV12-3 or TRBV12-4 and TRBJ2-1; 9 nucleotides agree with TRBD2. Trimming removed 6 bases from V and 3 bases from J; junction bases left unmatched: 12. This CDR3 spans 17 amino acids. Written as DNA, the CDR3 is TGTGCCAGCAGCCACAAAGGCGGGGGGGCGATCTACAATGAGCAGTTCTTC. This gives the protein CASSHKGGGAIYNEQFF.

The rearrangement joins TRBV15 to TRBJ2-1; D uncertain. CDR3 length equals 15 residues. In germline, CDR1 is LNHNV, CDR2 YYDKDF (reference sequence). V lost 5 bases to trimming and J lost 2 bases, with 13 bases between them. The DNA of the CDR3 is TGTGCCACCAGCGAAACGCGGAACCCCTACAATGAGCAGTTCTTC. Its protein is CATSETRNPYNEQFF.

The chain uses TRBV20-1 and TRBJ1-5; D gene unclear. Per the germline V gene, CDR1 is DFQATT and CDR2 is SNEGSKA (reference sequence). There are 15 residues in the CDR3. V was shortened by 0 bases and J by 2 bases, with 11 bases between the two germline ends. The CDR3 DNA reads as TGCAGTGCTAGAGATGAGGTGATAGGCAATCAGCCCCAGCATTTT. This sequence encodes CSARDEVIGNQPQHF.

V usage is TRBV28 and J usage is TRBJ1-5; D unclear. This CDR3 comprises 14 residues. V shed 3 bases and J shed 3 bases, with 9 bases lying between them. Germline V gene data show CDR1 as MDHEN and CDR2 as SYDVKM. In nucleotides, the CDR3 is TGTGCCAGCAGTTTGCCGGGAGCCAATCAGCCCCAGCATTTT. Its protein is CASSLPGANQPQHF.

This clonotype was seen only once. The rearrangement joins TRBV9 to TRBJ2-1; the D is unclear. V dropped 4 bases and J dropped 5 bases, with 16 bases sitting between them. Germline assignment: CDR1 SGDLS and CDR2 YYNGEE. This CDR3 is 15 amino acids long. The CDR3 loop reads CASSPSGGPNNEQFF. The CDR3 bases are TGTGCCAGCAGCCCCTCGGGTGGACCCAACAATGAGCAGTTCTTC.

The gene calls are TRBV7-9 and TRBJ1-4; D ambiguous. This CDR3 has 11 residues. Germline V gene data show CDR1 as SEHNR and CDR2 as FQNEAQ (reference sequence). The germline V and J ends were trimmed by 4 bases and 5 bases, with 2 bases remaining between them. In nucleotides, the CDR3 is TGTGCCAGCAGCTGGAATGAAAAACTGTTTTTT. As protein: CASSWNEKLFF.

The gene calls are TRBV12-3 or TRBV12-4 and TRBJ2-2; TRBD2 aligns across 10 bases. The V gene end was trimmed by 2 bases and the J gene end by 4 bases; junction bases not matched to a gene: 4. The CDR3 consists of 16 residues. The CDR3 loop is CASSLLAGAPTGELFF. CDR3 nucleotide sequence: TGTGCCAGCAGTTTACTAGCGGGGGCACCCACCGGGGAGCTGTTTTTT.

The genes are TRBV15 and TRBJ1-4; 10 bases line up with TRBD1. V gave up 5 bases and J gave up 5 bases; unmatched junction bases: 2. Germline V lookup: CDR1 LNHNV, CDR2 YYDKDF (reference sequence). CDR3 length equals 14 residues. The CDR3 coding sequence is TGTGCCACCAGCGAGGGACAGGGGAATGAAAAACTGTTTTTT. Amino acids: CATSEGQGNEKLFF.

The V gene is TRBV28, the J gene TRBJ2-5; D may be TRBD2 (5 bases). CDR3 length equals 17 residues. Germline V CDR1 and CDR2: MDHEN, SYDVKM. Trimming shortened V by 3 bases and J by 0 bases, and 17 bases separated the two germline ends. The CDR3 protein is CASSLGQTNLNQETQYF. The DNA of the CDR3 is TGTGCCAGCAGTTTGGGCCAGACTAACTTAAACCAAGAGACCCAGTACTTC.

The V and J genes are TRBV3-1 and TRBJ2-7, with 8 bases lining up with TRBD2. The V segment lost 4 bases and the J segment 5 bases; nucleotides outside the gene matches: 10. Per germline, CDR1 LGHDT and CDR2 YNNKEL (reference sequence). This CDR3 is 15 amino acids long. The CDR3 loop is CASSLGTGGGHEQYF. The CDR3 DNA reads as TGTGCCAGCAGCCTAGGGACCGGGGGGGGCCACGAGCAGTACTTC.

The chain recombines TRBV27 with TRBJ2-7; D possibly uses TRBD1 or TRBD2 (5 bases each). Germline V gene data show CDR1 as MNHEY and CDR2 as SMNVEV (reference sequence). The CDR3 length is 16 residues. Trimming pared 0 bases from V and 0 bases from J, leaving 12 bases between. For the CDR3, the DNA is TGTGCCAGCAGTTTATCCGTAGGGGAGAGCTCCTACGAGCAGTACTTC. Protein sequence: CASSLSVGESSYEQYF.

The V gene is TRBV7-2, the J gene TRBJ1-2; D is perhaps TRBD1 (5 bases). Looked up from germline, CDR1 is SGHTA and CDR2 is FQGNSA. Trimming removed 5 bases at V and 4 bases at J, with 14 bases between. The CDR3 extends over 14 amino acids. The CDR3 spells CASSPNRQLYGYTF. CDR3 bases: TGTGCCAGCAGCCCTAATCGACAGCTCTATGGCTACACCTTC.